This entry is about one T cell receptor (beta chain). These data come from a study of early T cells in non-severe SARS-CoV-2 infection. Individual cDNA molecules received unique molecular identifiers during library preparation. One entry per CDR3 protein, called by TCRdb with MiXCR from the 5' RACE reads. The sample has roughly 75,000 distinct CDR3 sequences, less than 15% seen once; the top ten hold about 3.5%. The CDR3 loop spans 14 amino acids. V lost 8 bases and J 1 base, leaving 13 bases between the germline ends. The J gene is TRBJ2-3, the V gene TRBV12-3 or TRBV12-4; unclear D gene. This TCR was recovered from an adult who was a healthcare worker with PCR-confirmed SARS-CoV-2 infection or an uninfected control (not recorded which). Sample: whole blood. In DNA, the CDR3 is TGTGCCAGCCAAAGGATGGAAGGCACAGATACGCAGTATTTT. Translating gives CASQRMEGTDTQYF.